This T cell receptor beta chain stems from a study of shared clonotypes between healthy human individuals (dated by TCRdb to about 2020). At the level of the whole study: The cohort included a few men and a couple of women between 18 and 49 years of age. For each donor, CD4 naive and CD4 memory were each run on three plates, CD8 naive on two plates, and CD8 memory on one plate. To estimate repertoire size and how much clonotypes are shared between individuals, the study performed deep sequencing of blood TCR repertoires from roughly five healthy adults. To increase sequencing depth and limit assay-specific biases, different laboratories used diverse techniques to prepare libraries and sequence TCR repertoires. Between about 0.94 and 8.9 billion PBMCs per donor were obtained by leukapheresis. Study-wide findings and limitations: Incomplete sequencing was indicated by rarefaction of sorted-subset datasets, despite the large sequencing depth. Naive subsets generally had larger estimated clonotype richness than memory subsets did. Pairwise subsampling indicated that sequencing depth was expected to affect the degree of clonotype sharing among donors. Compared with non-shared clonotypes, clonotypes shared by all four sorted-subset donors had higher generation probabilities. The genetic and exposure-history diversity represented was limited by the small number of donors. Only blood was sampled, and tissue TCR repertoires likely differ from those in blood. About 4.5% of naive CD4, 3.5% of naive CD8, about 2.5% of memory CD4, and 0.35% to 0.5% of memory CD8 clonotypes were shared across several donors.

A single count supports this clone. Its antigen is still unknown. No clone much larger than this one lies a single base away; base qualities are absent. V is cut back by 7 bases and J by 3 bases, with 16 bases in the junction unmatched. The germline V gene specifies SNHLY as CDR1 and FYNNEI as CDR2. The CDR3 holds 17 amino acids from the cysteine to the phenylalanine. The kept DNA is CDR3 alone, 51 bases in frame from the first base. TCR CDR3 regions were amplified from genomic DNA by multiplex PCR using the deep immunoSEQ assay. For each cell subset, the extracted genomic DNA was distributed evenly across all wells of several immunoSEQ 96-well plates, and each plate served as one replicate. For sorted subsets, 200 to 250 ng genomic DNA, equal to some 28,000 T cell genomes, was loaded into each replicate PCR. Purified libraries were quantified with a Qubit 3.0 fluorometer, sized on a Bioanalyzer 2100, and re-quantified with the KAPA Library Quantification kit. Every immunoSEQ 96-well plate was sequenced on a separate single-read 150-cycle Illumina NextSeq 550 flow cell. For the original study's pipeline: Because the immunoSEQ output held only junctional sequences and lacked quality scores, the filtering could not match the filtering applied to full-length reads. To assign V/J genes and CDR3, sequences were annotated using PyIR, a Python wrapper for IgBLAST v1.9, with IMGT germline references. Reads were filtered out if the reads had weak V/J assignments (E-value above 1e-6), no CDR3, stop codons, out-of-frame junctions, or ambiguous translated residues. V3J clonotypes were defined as sequences sharing an identical inferred V gene, J gene, and CDR3 amino acid sequence. The percentage overlap between two repertoires was calculated by dividing the number of shared unique clonotypes by the size of the smaller repertoire. Richness of each repertoire was evaluated using RTK rarefaction, the Chao1 estimator, and Recon v2.1 estimates of unobserved clonotypes. Generation probabilities for all TCRbeta clonotypes obtained by the gDNA method from several donors were computed using OLGA. TCRdb took this table from immuneACCESS and kept in-frame rearrangements with V and J called. Such tables lack part of the clones; where checked against another copy, unresolved V genes explain under half of the gap, and the rest is unexplained. V, J and clone size were drawn from that table, and D and trimming were deduced from the DNA. The sample table holds about 1,800,000 clones, of which approximately 95% were seen once. The ten largest clones represent roughly 1.2% of the sample.

CD8 naive samples were obtained by positive selection for CCR7 among CD45RO-negative cells, yielding a CD45RA+CCR7+ population from which TemRA cells were excluded. The donors were healthy, HIV-negative adults with no recently reported acute infections or vaccinations. All donors were Caucasian adults living in Nashville, Tennessee, USA. Blood was obtained by leukapheresis, after which PBMCs were separated by Ficoll-Histopaque density gradient centrifugation and cryopreserved in liquid nitrogen vapor phase. Analytical flow cytometry was used to check the purity and quantity of each magnetically sorted T cell population. Each sorted fraction had its genomic DNA isolated and then quantified by UV absorbance on a Nanodrop 2000c.

The sequence links TRBV2 to TRBJ1-2; 8 bases in the junction line up with TRBD1. The source material was naive CD8+ T cells sorted from blood. The cell subset or site label on this specimen signifies: CD45RA+CCR7+. The sequence was collected from a man aged 18 to 35 in good health. The DNA reads as follows: TGTGCCAGCATCGGTGGGGTTCTACCGGGACAGGACTATGGCTACACCTTC. Translated, this is CASIGGVLPGQDYGYTF.